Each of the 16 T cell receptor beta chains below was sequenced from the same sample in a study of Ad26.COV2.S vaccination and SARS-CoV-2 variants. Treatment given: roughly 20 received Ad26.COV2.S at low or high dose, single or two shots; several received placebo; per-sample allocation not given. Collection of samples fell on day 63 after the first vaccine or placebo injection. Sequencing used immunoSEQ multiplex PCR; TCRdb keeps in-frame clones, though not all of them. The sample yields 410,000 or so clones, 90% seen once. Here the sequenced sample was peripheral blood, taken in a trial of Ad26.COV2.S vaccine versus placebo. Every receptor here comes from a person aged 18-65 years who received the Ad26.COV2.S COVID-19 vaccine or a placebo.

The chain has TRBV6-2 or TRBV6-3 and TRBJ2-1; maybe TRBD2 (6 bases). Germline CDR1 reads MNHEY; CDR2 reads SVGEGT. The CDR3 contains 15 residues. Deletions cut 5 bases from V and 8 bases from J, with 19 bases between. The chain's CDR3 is CASSLREWGMDEQFF. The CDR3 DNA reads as TGTGCCAGCAGTCTACGGGAGTGGGGAATGGATGAGCAGTTCTTC.

CDR3 sequence reads: CASSVGVAGSTDTQYF. In DNA form, the CDR3 reads TGTGCCAGCAGCGTAGGAGTAGCGGGCAGCACAGATACGCAGTATTTT. The chain couples TRBV9 to TRBJ2-3, with 7 positions matching TRBD2. The germline V gene has CDR1 SGDLS and CDR2 YYNGEE. The length of the CDR3 is 16 residues. V dropped 0 bases and J dropped 0; count of bases not matched to a gene: 4.

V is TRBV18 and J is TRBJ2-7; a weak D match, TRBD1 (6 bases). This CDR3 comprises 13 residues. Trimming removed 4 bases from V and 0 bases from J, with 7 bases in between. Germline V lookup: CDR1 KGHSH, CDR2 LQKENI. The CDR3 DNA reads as TGTGCCAGCTCACTGGACAGCTCCTACGAGCAGTACTTC. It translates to CASSLDSSYEQYF.

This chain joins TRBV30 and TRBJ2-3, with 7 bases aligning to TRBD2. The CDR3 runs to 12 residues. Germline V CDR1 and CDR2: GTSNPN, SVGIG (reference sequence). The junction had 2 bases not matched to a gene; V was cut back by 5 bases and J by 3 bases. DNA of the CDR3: TGTGCCTGGGGGACTAATACAGATACGCAGTATTTT. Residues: CAWGTNTDTQYF.

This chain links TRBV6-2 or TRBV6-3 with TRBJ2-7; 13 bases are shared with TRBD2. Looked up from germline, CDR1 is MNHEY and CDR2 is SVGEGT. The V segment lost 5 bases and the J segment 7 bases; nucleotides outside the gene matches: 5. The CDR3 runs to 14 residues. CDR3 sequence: CASSQGLAGVEQYF. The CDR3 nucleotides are TGTGCCAGCAGTCAAGGACTAGCGGGAGTTGAGCAGTACTTC.

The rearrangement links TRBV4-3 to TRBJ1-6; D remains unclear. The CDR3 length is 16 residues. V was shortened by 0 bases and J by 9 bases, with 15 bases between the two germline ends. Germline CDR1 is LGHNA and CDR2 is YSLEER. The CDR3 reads CASSQDWVQSPSPLHF. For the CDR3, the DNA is TGCGCCAGCAGCCAAGATTGGGTCCAATCTCCTTCACCCCTCCACTTT.

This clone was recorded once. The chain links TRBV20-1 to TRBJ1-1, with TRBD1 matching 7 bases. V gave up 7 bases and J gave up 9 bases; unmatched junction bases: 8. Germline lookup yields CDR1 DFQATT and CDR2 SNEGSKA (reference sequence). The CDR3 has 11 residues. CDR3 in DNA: TGCAGTGTCCCGAACAGGGGTAAAGCTTTCTTT. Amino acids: CSVPNRGKAFF.

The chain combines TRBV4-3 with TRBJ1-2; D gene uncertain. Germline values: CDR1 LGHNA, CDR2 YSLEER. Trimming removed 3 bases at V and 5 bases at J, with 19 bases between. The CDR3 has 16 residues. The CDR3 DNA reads TGCGCCAGCAGCCAGACCCTAGGGCCGTACGGGTATGGCTACACCTTC. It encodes CASSQTLGPYGYGYTF.

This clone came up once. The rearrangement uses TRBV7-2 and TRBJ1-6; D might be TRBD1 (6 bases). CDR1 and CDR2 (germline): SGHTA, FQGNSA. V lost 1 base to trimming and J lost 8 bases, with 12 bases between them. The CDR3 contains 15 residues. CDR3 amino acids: CASSLVPGADSPLHF. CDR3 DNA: TGTGCCAGCAGCTTAGTGCCAGGGGCCGATTCACCCCTCCACTTT.

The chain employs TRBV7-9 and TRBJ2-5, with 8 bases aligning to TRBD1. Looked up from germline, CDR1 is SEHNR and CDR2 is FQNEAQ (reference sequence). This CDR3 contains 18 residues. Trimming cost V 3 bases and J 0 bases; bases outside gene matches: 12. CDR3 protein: CASSLFGDRGIYQETQYF. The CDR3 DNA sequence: TGTGCCAGCAGCTTGTTTGGAGACAGGGGCATTTACCAAGAGACCCAGTACTTC.

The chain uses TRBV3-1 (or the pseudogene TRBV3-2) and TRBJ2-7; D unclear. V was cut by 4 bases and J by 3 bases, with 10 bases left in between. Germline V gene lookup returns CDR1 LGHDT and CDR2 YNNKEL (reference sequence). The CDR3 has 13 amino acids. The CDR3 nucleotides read TGTGCCAGCAGCCGGTTTCAGTACTACGAGCAGTACTTC. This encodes CASSRFQYYEQYF.

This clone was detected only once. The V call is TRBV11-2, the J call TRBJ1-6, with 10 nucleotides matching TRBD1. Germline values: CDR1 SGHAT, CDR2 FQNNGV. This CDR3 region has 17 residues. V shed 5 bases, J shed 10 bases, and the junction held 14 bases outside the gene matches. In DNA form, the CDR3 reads TGTGCCAGCAGCCTACGACAGGGGGCTCGATCCAACTCACCCCTCCACTTT. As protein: CASSLRQGARSNSPLHF. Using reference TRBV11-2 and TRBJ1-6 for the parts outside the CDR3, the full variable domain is EAGVAQSPRYKIIEKRQSVAFWCNPISGHATLYWYQQILGQGPKLLIQFQNNGVVDDSQLPKDRFSAERLKGVDSTLKIQPAKLEDSAVYLCASSLRQGARSNSPLHFGNGTRLTVT.

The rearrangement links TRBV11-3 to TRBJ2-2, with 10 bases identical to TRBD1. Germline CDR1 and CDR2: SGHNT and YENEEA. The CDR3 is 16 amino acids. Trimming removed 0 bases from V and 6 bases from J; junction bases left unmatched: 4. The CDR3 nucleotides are TGTGCCAGCAGCTTAGATTCCGACAGGGGGCCCGGGGAGCTGTTTTTT. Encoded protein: CASSLDSDRGPGELFF.

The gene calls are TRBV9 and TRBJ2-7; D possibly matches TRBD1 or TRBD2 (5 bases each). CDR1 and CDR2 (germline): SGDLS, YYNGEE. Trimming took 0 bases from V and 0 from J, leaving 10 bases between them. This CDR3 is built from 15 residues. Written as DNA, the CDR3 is TGTGCCAGCAGCGTAGAGGCAGGGAGCTCCTACGAGCAGTACTTC. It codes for CASSVEAGSSYEQYF. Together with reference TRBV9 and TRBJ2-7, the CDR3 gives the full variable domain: DSGVTQTPKHLITATGQRVTLRCSPRSGDLSVYWYQQSLDQGLQFLIQYYNGEERAKGNILERFSAQQFPDLHSELNLSSLELGDSALYFCASSVEAGSSYEQYFGPGTRLTVT.

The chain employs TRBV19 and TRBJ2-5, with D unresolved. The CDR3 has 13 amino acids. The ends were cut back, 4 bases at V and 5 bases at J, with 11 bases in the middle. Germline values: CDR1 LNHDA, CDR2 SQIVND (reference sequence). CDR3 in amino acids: CASSRVVWETQYF. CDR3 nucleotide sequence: TGTGCCAGTAGTAGGGTGGTTTGGGAGACCCAGTACTTC.

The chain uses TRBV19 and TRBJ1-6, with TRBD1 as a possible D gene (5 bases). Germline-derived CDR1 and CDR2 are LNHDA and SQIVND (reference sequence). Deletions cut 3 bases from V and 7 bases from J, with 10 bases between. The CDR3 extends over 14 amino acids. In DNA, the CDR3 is TGTGCCAGTAGTATCGACAGACTAAATTCACCCCTCCACTTT. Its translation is CASSIDRLNSPLHF.